Listed here are 29 T cell receptor beta chains from one sample, sequenced in a study of blood T cell repertoires in COVID-19. TCRdb's table, derived via immunoSEQ multiplex PCR, lists solely in-frame clones and lacks some. The sample records some 270,000 clones, around 90% being singletons. Sequenced: peripheral blood. All receptors derive from a middle-aged man with acute or convalescent COVID-19.

The V gene is TRBV4-1, the J gene TRBJ1-2, with D possibly matching TRBD1 (5 bases). The V and J ends lost 2 bases and 7 bases respectively, with 8 bases between them. The germline gives CDR1 MGHRA, CDR2 YSYEKL. The CDR3 totals 12 residues. In DNA form, the CDR3 reads TGCGCCAGCAGCCAACAGGGTTTTGGCTACACCTTC. Translation: CASSQQGFGYTF.

The V gene is TRBV19, the J gene TRBJ1-1; 7 nucleotides agree with TRBD1. This CDR3 is 12 amino acids long. The trim removed 3 bases at V and 8 bases at J, leaving 3 bases unmatched. Germline assignment: CDR1 LNHDA and CDR2 SQIVND (reference sequence). The CDR3 DNA sequence: TGTGCCAGTAGTATGGACAGGATGGAAGCTTTCTTT. It encodes CASSMDRMEAFF.

This chain uses TRBV5-1 with TRBJ2-1, with 13 bases that match TRBD2. Losses at the gene ends were 6 bases for V and 0 bases for J; bases not matched to a gene: 6. The germline V gene encodes CDR1 SGHRS and CDR2 YFSETQ. The CDR3 spans 17 residues. CDR3 bases: TGCGCCAGCACACGACTAGCGGGGGGCAGCTCCTACAATGAGCAGTTCTTC. Translated, it gives CASTRLAGGSSYNEQFF. Full variable domain (outside the CDR3, taken from reference TRBV5-1 and TRBJ2-1): KAGVTQTPRYLIKTRGQQVTLSCSPISGHRSVSWYQQTPGQGLQFLFEYFSETQRNKGNFPGRFSGRQFSNSRSEMNVSTLELGDSALYLCASTRLAGGSSYNEQFFGPGTRLTVL.

V is TRBV30 and J is TRBJ1-1; weak D call: TRBD1 (5 bases). V lost 2 bases and J lost 3, with 10 bases in between. The CDR3 totals 13 residues. Per the germline V gene, CDR1 is GTSNPN and CDR2 is SVGIG (reference sequence). This chain's CDR3 is CAWSTEGDTEAFF. In DNA form, the CDR3 reads TGTGCCTGGAGTACCGAAGGGGACACTGAAGCTTTCTTT. The variable domain in full, with the rest retrieved from reference TRBV30 and TRBJ1-1, is SQTIHQWPATLVQPVGSPLSLECTVEGTSNPNLYWYRQAAGRGLQLLFYSVGIGQISSEVPQNLSASRPQDRQFILSSKKLLLSDSGFYLCAWSTEGDTEAFFGQGTRLTVV.

This clone came up once. The rearrangement links TRBV27 to TRBJ1-5, with a possible D match to TRBD1 (6 bases). V shed 1 base and J shed 2 bases, with 21 bases lying between them. Germline CDR1 and CDR2: MNHEY and SMNVEV (reference sequence). CDR3 length: 19 residues. The CDR3 reads CASSLWEIQGRIGNQPQHF. The CDR3 DNA is TGTGCCAGCAGTTTATGGGAGATTCAGGGGCGAATTGGCAATCAGCCCCAGCATTTT.

The CDR3 protein is CASRDPRGYGELFF. DNA for the CDR3: TGTGCCAGCAGGGACCCCCGGGGGTACGGGGAGCTGTTTTTT. The chain carries TRBV2 and TRBJ2-2; tentatively, D is TRBD2 (6 bases). This CDR3 comprises 14 residues. The germline V gene has CDR1 SNHLY and CDR2 FYNNEI. Trimming removed 6 bases from V and 7 bases from J, with 15 bases in between. Full variable domain (remainder filled in from reference TRBV2 and TRBJ2-2): EPEVTQTPSHQVTQMGQEVILRCVPISNHLYFYWYRQILGQKVEFLVSFYNNEISEKSEIFDDQFSVERPDGSNFTLKIRSTKLEDSAMYFCASRDPRGYGELFFGEGSRLTVL.

The gene calls are TRBV11-3 and TRBJ2-3; 9 bases align to TRBD1. CDR1 is SGHNT, CDR2 YENEEA, per germline. J gave up 1 base and V 5 bases, and 10 bases lay outside the gene matches. This CDR3 has 17 residues. CDR3 region: CASSASTGGPGTDTQYF. DNA for the CDR3: TGTGCCAGCAGCGCTTCGACAGGGGGACCTGGCACAGATACGCAGTATTTT.

This clone was seen only once. V and J are TRBV7-9 and TRBJ1-1; no clear D gene. Germline V gives CDR1 SEHNR, CDR2 FQNEAQ (reference sequence). The CDR3 contains 14 residues. V was trimmed by 6 bases and J by 2 bases, leaving 13 bases between them. CDR3 sequence: CASSLAGLNTEAFF. The CDR3 DNA sequence: TGTGCCAGCAGTCTAGCGGGCTTAAACACTGAAGCTTTCTTT.

This rearrangement joins TRBV5-1 to TRBJ2-7; D is possibly TRBD1 (6 bases). The CDR3 totals 14 residues. With 2 bases removed from V and 0 bases from J, the gap between germline ends came to 9 bases. Germline-derived CDR1 and CDR2 are SGHRS and YFSETQ. The CDR3 region is CASSFDRSSYEQYF. The DNA for the CDR3 is TGCGCCAGCAGCTTTGACAGGAGCTCCTACGAGCAGTACTTC.

This CDR3 is CASSPPRIQLAGELFF. Here the CDR3 DNA reads TGTGCCAGCAGCCCACCCCGAATACAGTTAGCCGGGGAGCTGTTTTTT. The rearrangement uses TRBV7-9 and TRBJ2-2, with unresolved D. The V end was cut by 5 bases, the J end by 6 bases, with 19 bases between. CDR3 length equals 16 residues. Germline CDR1 is SEHNR and CDR2 is FQNEAQ (reference sequence).

The chain links TRBV13 to TRBJ1-2; TRBD1 might be the D (6 bases). Germline V gene lookup returns CDR1 PRHDT and CDR2 FYEKMQ (reference sequence). Trimming shortened V by 6 bases and J by 4 bases, and 15 bases separated the two germline ends. The CDR3 contains 14 residues. The CDR3 DNA sequence: TGTGCCAGCAGGGAAACAGGGATGTCCTATGGCTACACCTTC. Its translation: CASRETGMSYGYTF.

V usage is TRBV6-6 and J usage is TRBJ2-7, with a weak D call TRBD2 (7 bases). From germline, CDR1 is MNHNY and CDR2 SVGAGI (reference sequence). The V end lost 8 bases, the J end lost 3 bases, and 14 bases lay between the germline ends. The CDR3 consists of 13 residues. The CDR3 reads CASVGGRNYEQYF. In DNA form, the CDR3 reads TGTGCCAGCGTGGGGGGGCGAAACTACGAGCAGTACTTC.

Details on this clone: One junction end does not reproduce the germline sequence, and a read error may be involved. This sample also contains other DNA sequences that code for the same CDR3. The chain recombines TRBV7-2 with TRBJ1-2, with D maybe TRBD1 (6 bases). CDR1 is SGHTA, CDR2 FQGNSA, per germline. The CDR3 is made up of 16 amino acids. The CDR3 loop is CASSLSTTGANYGYTF. CDR3 bases: TGTGCCAGCAGCTTATCGACGACAGGAGCTAACTATGGCTATACCTTC.

This sequence joins TRBV29-1 and TRBJ1-5; TRBD1 aligns across 7 bases. Germline V gene lookup returns CDR1 SQVTM and CDR2 ANQGSEA. Trimming at V came to 4 bases and at J to 6 bases, leaving 9 bases not matched to a gene. The CDR3 has 14 residues. CDR3 bases: TGCAGCGTTGCCATGACAGGGAGTGGTCAGCCCCAGCATTTT. Translation: CSVAMTGSGQPQHF.

The rearrangement joins TRBV6-2 or TRBV6-3 to TRBJ2-5; weak D call: TRBD2 (6 bases). With 2 bases removed from V and 4 bases from J, the gap between germline ends came to 8 bases. This CDR3 is built from 13 residues. Germline V CDR1 and CDR2: MNHEY, SVGEGT. The CDR3 coding sequence is TGTGCCAGCAGTTACCAGGGAGGAGAGACCCAGTACTTC. This translates into CASSYQGGETQYF.

This chain connects TRBV7-8 to TRBJ1-6; D uncertain. The CDR3 runs 15 residues. Trimming removed 6 bases from V and 3 bases from J, with 12 bases in between. Germline CDR1 is SGHVS and CDR2 is FQNEAQ. The CDR3 DNA is TGTGCCAGCAGGTACGGCGGGGACTATAATTCACCCCTCCACTTT. Protein: CASRYGGDYNSPLHF.

The chain couples TRBV27 to TRBJ2-7; TRBD2 matches 10 bases. The germline V gene has CDR1 MNHEY and CDR2 SMNVEV (reference sequence). V lost 3 bases and J lost 3; bases outside the gene matches: 2. The CDR3 sequence is 14 residues long. Here the CDR3 reads CASSLRLAGYEQYF. CDR3 coding DNA: TGTGCCAGCAGTTTGAGACTAGCGGGCTACGAGCAGTACTTC.

V and J are TRBV19 and TRBJ1-2; TRBD1 matches at 8 bases. CDR3 length: 13 amino acids. CDR1 is LNHDA, CDR2 SQIVND, per germline (reference sequence). V shed 0 bases, J shed 7 bases, and the junction held 1 base outside the gene matches. CDR3 nucleotides: TGTGCCAGTAGTATAGAGACAGGGGTTGGCTACACCTTC. Translated, it gives CASSIETGVGYTF.

The gene calls are TRBV3-1 (or the pseudogene TRBV3-2) and TRBJ2-5; TRBD1 matches 7 bases. The CDR3 is 15 residues long. Germline assignment: CDR1 LGHDT and CDR2 YNNKEL (reference sequence). After removal of 6 bases from V and 7 bases from J, the junction contained 14 bases not matched to a gene. CDR3 sequence (DNA): TGTGCCAGCAGGAAACAGGGGTTGGGGAAGATGACCCAGTACTTC. It codes for CASRKQGLGKMTQYF.

The chain has TRBV7-2 and TRBJ1-5; D not resolved. Germline V gene data show CDR1 as SGHTA and CDR2 as FQGNSA. V was shortened by 5 bases and J by 6 bases, with 11 bases between the two germline ends. The length of the CDR3 is 13 residues. The CDR3 region is CASSPGPGQPQHF. As DNA, the CDR3 is TGTGCCAGCAGCCCGGGTCCGGGTCAGCCCCAGCATTTT.

This chain joins TRBV23-1 and TRBJ1-4, with 8 positions matching TRBD1. TRBV23-1 is designated an ORF whose function remains uncertain. After removal of 4 bases from V and 2 bases from J, the junction contained 6 bases not matched to a gene. The CDR3 spans 16 residues. CDR3 region: CASSPARGQTNEKLFF. CDR3 nucleotides: TGCGCCAGCAGTCCAGCCAGGGGGCAGACTAATGAAAAACTGTTTTTT.

A word on this clone: The junction differs from germline at one of its ends, possibly a read error. V usage is TRBV27 and J usage is TRBJ2-7; possible D gene TRBD2, 7 bases. Germline V lookup: CDR1 MNHEY, CDR2 SMNVEV (reference sequence). This CDR3 region has 15 residues. The DNA for the CDR3 is TGTGCCAGCAGTTTATTGGGGGGGCTCTCCAACGAGCAGTACTTC. This codes for CASSLLGGLSNEQYF.

The chain employs TRBV27 and TRBJ1-4; D is perhaps TRBD1 (6 bases). The V gene lost 5 bases and the J gene lost 4 bases, with 14 bases spanning the gap. Germline V gene lookup returns CDR1 MNHEY and CDR2 SMNVEV (reference sequence). CDR3 size: 15 residues. The CDR3 sequence is CASSHLGGVNEKLFF. Here the CDR3 DNA reads TGTGCCAGCAGTCACCTAGGGGGGGTTAATGAAAAACTGTTTTTT.

V is TRBV7-9 and J is TRBJ2-3, with 9 bases identical to TRBD2. Germline V lookup: CDR1 SEHNR, CDR2 FQNEAQ (reference sequence). CDR3 size: 17 residues. Unmatched junction bases numbered 14, after V lost 5 bases and J lost 5 bases. CDR3 DNA: TGTGCCAGCAGCCCCCCCCTAGCGGGGCCCCGGGGAGATACGCAGTATTTT. Protein: CASSPPLAGPRGDTQYF.

The V gene is TRBV30, the J gene TRBJ1-5, with a possible D match to TRBD1 (6 bases). The germline V and J ends were trimmed by 2 bases and 0 bases, with 11 bases remaining between them. The CDR3 is 15 residues long. Germline CDR1 GTSNPN, CDR2 SVGIG (reference sequence). The CDR3 DNA follows: TGTGCCTGGAGTACCGGACAGCTTAGCAATCAGCCCCAGCATTTT. This codes for CAWSTGQLSNQPQHF. The full variable domain, in which reference TRBV30 and TRBJ1-5 provide the parts outside the CDR3, is SQTIHQWPATLVQPVGSPLSLECTVEGTSNPNLYWYRQAAGRGLQLLFYSVGIGQISSEVPQNLSASRPQDRQFILSSKKLLLSDSGFYLCAWSTGQLSNQPQHFGDGTRLSIL.

This rearrangement joins TRBV5-5 to TRBJ1-6; no reliable D call. This CDR3 has 14 residues. Deletions cut 0 bases from V and 6 bases from J, with 7 bases between. Germline V gene lookup returns CDR1 SGHKS and CDR2 YYEKEE (reference sequence). CDR3: CASSLGAVNSPLHF. In nucleotides, the CDR3 is TGTGCCAGCAGCTTGGGGGCAGTTAATTCACCCCTCCACTTT.

The chain uses TRBV4-1 and TRBJ1-1, with 8 bases lining up with TRBD1. The CDR3 is made up of 16 amino acids. V dropped 0 bases and J dropped 2; count of bases not matched to a gene: 5. Per the germline V gene, CDR1 is MGHRA and CDR2 is YSYEKL. This chain's CDR3 is CASSQDRAGGNTEAFF. The CDR3 region has the DNA TGCGCCAGCAGCCAAGATCGGGCAGGGGGCAACACTGAAGCTTTCTTT.

This chain joins TRBV18 and TRBJ1-1; tentative D call: TRBD1 (6 bases). Germline CDR1 is KGHSH and CDR2 is LQKENI. V lost 5 bases, J lost 1 base, and 8 bases lay in between. This CDR3 is built from 13 residues. This CDR3 reads CASSTDRNTEAFF. CDR3 in DNA: TGTGCCAGCTCAACGGACAGGAACACTGAAGCTTTCTTT.

The genes are TRBV2 and TRBJ1-4, with 8 bases fitting TRBD1. CDR1 is SNHLY, CDR2 FYNNEI, per germline. The CDR3 loop spans 16 amino acids. Trimming at V came to 5 bases and at J to 2 bases, leaving 7 bases not matched to a gene. The CDR3, as DNA: TGTGCCAGCAGTTTGGGACAGGTAGACACTAATGAAAAACTGTTTTTT. Its protein is CASSLGQVDTNEKLFF.